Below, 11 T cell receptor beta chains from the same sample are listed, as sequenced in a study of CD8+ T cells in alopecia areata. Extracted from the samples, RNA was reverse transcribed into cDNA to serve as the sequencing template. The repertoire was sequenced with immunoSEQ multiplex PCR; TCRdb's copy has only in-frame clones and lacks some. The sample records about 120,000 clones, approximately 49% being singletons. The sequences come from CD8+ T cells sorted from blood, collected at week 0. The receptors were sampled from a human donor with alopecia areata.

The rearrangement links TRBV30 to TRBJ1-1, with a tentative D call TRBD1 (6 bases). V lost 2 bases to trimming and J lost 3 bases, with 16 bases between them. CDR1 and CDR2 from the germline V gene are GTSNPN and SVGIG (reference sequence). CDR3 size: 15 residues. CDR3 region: CAWSYWAGADTEAFF. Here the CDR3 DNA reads TGTGCCTGGAGTTATTGGGCAGGGGCGGACACTGAAGCTTTCTTT. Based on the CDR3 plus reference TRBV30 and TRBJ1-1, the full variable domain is SQTIHQWPATLVQPVGSPLSLECTVEGTSNPNLYWYRQAAGRGLQLLFYSVGIGQISSEVPQNLSASRPQDRQFILSSKKLLLSDSGFYLCAWSYWAGADTEAFFGQGTRLTVV.

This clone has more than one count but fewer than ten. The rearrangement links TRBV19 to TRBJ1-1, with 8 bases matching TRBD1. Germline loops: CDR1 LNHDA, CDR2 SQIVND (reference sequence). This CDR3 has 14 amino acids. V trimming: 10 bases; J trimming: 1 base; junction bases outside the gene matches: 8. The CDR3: CATMTGEGNTEAFF. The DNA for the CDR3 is TGTGCCACGATGACAGGGGAGGGGAACACTGAAGCTTTCTTT.

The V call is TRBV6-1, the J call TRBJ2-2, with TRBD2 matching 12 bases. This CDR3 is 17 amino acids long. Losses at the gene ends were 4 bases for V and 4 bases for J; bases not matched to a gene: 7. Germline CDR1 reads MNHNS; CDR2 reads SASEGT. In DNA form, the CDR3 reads TGTGCCAGCAGTGTAAAACTAGCGGGGGGAGGCACCGGGGAGCTGTTTTTT. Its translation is CASSVKLAGGGTGELFF.

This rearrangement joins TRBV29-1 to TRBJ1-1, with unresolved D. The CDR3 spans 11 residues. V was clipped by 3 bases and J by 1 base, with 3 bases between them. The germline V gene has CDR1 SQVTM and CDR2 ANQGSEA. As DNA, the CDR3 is TGCAGCGTTGACTGGAACACTGAAGCTTTCTTT. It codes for CSVDWNTEAFF.

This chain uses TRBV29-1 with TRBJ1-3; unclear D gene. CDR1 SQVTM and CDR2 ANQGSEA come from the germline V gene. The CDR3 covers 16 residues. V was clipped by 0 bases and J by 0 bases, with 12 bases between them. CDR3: CSVEDRHELSGNTIYF. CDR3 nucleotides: TGCAGCGTTGAAGATCGACATGAACTCTCTGGAAACACCATATATTTT. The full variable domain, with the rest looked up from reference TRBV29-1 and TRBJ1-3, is SAVISQKPSRDICQRGTSLTIQCQVDSQVTMMFWYRQQPGQSLTLIATANQGSEATYESGFVIDKFPISRPNLTFSTLTVSNMSPEDSSIYLCSVEDRHELSGNTIYFGEGSWLTVV.

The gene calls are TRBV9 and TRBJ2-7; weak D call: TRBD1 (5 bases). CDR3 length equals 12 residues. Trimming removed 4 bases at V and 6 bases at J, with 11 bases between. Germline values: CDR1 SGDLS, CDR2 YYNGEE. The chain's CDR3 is CASSMNQGEQYF. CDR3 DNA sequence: TGTGCCAGCAGCATGAACCAGGGCGAGCAGTACTTC. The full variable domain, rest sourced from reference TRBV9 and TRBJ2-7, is DSGVTQTPKHLITATGQRVTLRCSPRSGDLSVYWYQQSLDQGLQFLIQYYNGEERAKGNILERFSAQQFPDLHSELNLSSLELGDSALYFCASSMNQGEQYFGPGTRLTVT.

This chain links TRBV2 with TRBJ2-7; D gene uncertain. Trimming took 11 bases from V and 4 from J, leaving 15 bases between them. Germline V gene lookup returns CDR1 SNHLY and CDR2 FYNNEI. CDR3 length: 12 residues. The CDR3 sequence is CAFAGDGYEQYF. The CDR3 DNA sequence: TGTGCCTTTGCTGGTGACGGATACGAGCAGTACTTC.

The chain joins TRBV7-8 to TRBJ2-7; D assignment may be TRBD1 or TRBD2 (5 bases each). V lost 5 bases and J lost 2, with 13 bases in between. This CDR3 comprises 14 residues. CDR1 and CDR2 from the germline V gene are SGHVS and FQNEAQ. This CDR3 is CASSPRDGAYEQYF. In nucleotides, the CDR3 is TGTGCCAGCAGCCCCCGGGACGGAGCCTACGAGCAGTACTTC. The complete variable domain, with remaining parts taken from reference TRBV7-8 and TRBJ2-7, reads GAGVSQSPRYKVAKRGQDVALRCDPISGHVSLFWYQQALGQGPEFLTYFQNEAQLDKSGLPSDRFFAERPEGSVSTLKIQRTQQEDSAVYLCASSPRDGAYEQYFGPGTRLTVT.

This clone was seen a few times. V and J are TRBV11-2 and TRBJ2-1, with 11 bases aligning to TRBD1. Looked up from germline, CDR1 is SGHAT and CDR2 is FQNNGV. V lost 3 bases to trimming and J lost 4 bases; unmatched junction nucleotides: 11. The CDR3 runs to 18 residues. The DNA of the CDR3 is TGTGCCAGCAGCTTTCCCCTGGAGGGACAGGGGGTTTACAATGAGCAGTTCTTC. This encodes CASSFPLEGQGVYNEQFF.

The CDR3 DNA reads as TGTGCCAGCAGCGCGACAGGGGGCTACGAGCAGTACTTC. Its protein is CASSATGGYEQYF. The genes are TRBV13 and TRBJ2-7; 9 bases match TRBD1. Germline V lookup: CDR1 PRHDT, CDR2 FYEKMQ (reference sequence). The CDR3 length is 13 residues. V trimming: 5 bases; J trimming: 3 bases; junction bases outside the gene matches: 2.

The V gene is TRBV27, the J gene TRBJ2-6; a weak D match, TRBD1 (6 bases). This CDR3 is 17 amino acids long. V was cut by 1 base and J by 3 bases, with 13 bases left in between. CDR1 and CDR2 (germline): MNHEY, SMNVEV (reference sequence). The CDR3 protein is CASSLYSGEYGANVLTF. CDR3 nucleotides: TGTGCCAGCAGTTTATATTCAGGGGAATATGGGGCCAACGTCCTGACTTTC.